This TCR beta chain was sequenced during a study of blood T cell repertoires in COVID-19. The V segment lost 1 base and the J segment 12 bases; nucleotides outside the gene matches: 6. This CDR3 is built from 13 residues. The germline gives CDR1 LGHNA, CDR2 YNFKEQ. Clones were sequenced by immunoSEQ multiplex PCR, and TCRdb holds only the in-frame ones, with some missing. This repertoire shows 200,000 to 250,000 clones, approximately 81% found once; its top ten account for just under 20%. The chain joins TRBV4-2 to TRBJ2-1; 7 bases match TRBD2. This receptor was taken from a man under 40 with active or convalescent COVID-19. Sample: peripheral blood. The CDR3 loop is CASSQGPGGLQFF. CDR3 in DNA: TGTGCCAGCAGCCAAGGCCCGGGGGGACTGCAGTTCTTC.